Sequencing of this T cell receptor beta chain was carried out in a study of T cell repertoires and HLA-DP antigens. Study-level results: Previously undetected clones averaged approximately 35% and 51% against the two alleles respectively.

The PCR primers covered 54 TRBV and 13 TRBJ segments. Repertoires were generated with immunoSEQ multiplex PCR, while TCRdb's copy carries only in-frame clones and drops some. The sample includes about 73,000 clones, about 80% of them seen just once. Average purity of the negatively selected CD4+ T cells was just over 95%. This clone appeared a few times. The antigen is undetermined. Germline V gene data show CDR1 as MNHEY and CDR2 as SVGAGI. After removal of 2 bases from V and 8 bases from J, the junction contained 6 bases not matched to a gene. The CDR3 sequence is 14 residues long. The specimen sequenced was CD4+ T cells from PBMCs. V is TRBV6-5 and J is TRBJ1-2; 9 bases are shared with TRBD1. This sequence was found in a man aged 55-75 years in good health and CMV-seronegative. The CDR3 DNA reads TGTGCCAGCAGTTACCAGGGACAGGGCGGGGGCTACACCTTC. Translating it yields CASSYQGQGGGYTF.